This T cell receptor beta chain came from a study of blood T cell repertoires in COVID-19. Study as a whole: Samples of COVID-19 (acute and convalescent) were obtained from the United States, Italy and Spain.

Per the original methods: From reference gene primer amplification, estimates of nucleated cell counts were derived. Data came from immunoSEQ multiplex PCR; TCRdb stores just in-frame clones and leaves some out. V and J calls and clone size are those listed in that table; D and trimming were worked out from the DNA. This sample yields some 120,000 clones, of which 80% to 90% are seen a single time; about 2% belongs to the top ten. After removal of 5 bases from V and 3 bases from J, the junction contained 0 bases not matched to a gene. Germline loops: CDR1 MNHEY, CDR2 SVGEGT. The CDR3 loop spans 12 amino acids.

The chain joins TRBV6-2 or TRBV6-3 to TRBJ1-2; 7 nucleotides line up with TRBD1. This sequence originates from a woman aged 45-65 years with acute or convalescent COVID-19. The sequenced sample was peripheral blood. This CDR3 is CASSDRDYGYTF. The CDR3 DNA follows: TGTGCCAGCAGTGACAGGGACTATGGCTACACCTTC.